The clone carrying this T cell receptor beta chain was seen only once. Its cognate antigen is unknown. The data originate from a study of vaccination effects on CD4 cells after COVID-19. Produced via immunoSEQ multiplex PCR; TCRdb's table is partial and in-frame only. The sample records more than 13,000 clones, 60% to 80% being singletons. Study results and limitations: The study found marked clonal contraction of infection- and vaccine-induced clones late after vaccination.

V lost 6 bases, J lost 7 bases, and 4 bases stayed unmatched. Germline V gene sequence: CDR1 SGHTA, CDR2 FQGNSA. There are 13 residues in the CDR3. Ahead of sequencing, the ViraFEST assay grew antigen-specific CD4+ T cells using viral peptide pools. Culture lasted about 10 days before CD4+ T cell isolation. Each participant was administered two doses of either the BNT162b2 or the mRNA-1273 vaccine. Absence of prior SARS-CoV-2 infection characterized the vaccine recipients, who showed negative nucleocapsid antibodies. Half the medium was swapped for IL-2 medium on days 3 and 7. The starting material was CD4+ T cells from PBMCs cultured with HCoV-NL63 spike peptides, obtained after COVID-19 vaccination. This sequence was found in a human donor who received a COVID-19 vaccine. The rearrangement uses TRBV7-2 and TRBJ2-1; 9 bases align to TRBD2. CDR3: CASRWLAGNEQFF. CDR3 nucleotides: TGTGCCAGCAGGTGGCTAGCGGGAAATGAGCAGTTCTTC.